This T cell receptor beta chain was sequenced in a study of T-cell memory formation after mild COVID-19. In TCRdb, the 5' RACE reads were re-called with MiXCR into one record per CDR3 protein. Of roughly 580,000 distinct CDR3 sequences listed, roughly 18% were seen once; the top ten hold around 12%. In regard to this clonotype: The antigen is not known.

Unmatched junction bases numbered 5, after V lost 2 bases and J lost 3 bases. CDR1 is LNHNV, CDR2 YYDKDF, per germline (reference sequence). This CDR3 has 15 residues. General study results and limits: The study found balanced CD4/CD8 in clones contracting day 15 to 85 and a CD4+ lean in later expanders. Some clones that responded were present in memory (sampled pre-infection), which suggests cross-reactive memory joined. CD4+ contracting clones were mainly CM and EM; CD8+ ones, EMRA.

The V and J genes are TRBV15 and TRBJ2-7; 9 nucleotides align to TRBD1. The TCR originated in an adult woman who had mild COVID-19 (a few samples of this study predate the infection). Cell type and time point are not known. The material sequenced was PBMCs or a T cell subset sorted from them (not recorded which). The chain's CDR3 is CATSRRDRAHYEQYF. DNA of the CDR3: TGTGCCACCAGCAGAAGGGACAGGGCCCACTACGAGCAGTACTTC.